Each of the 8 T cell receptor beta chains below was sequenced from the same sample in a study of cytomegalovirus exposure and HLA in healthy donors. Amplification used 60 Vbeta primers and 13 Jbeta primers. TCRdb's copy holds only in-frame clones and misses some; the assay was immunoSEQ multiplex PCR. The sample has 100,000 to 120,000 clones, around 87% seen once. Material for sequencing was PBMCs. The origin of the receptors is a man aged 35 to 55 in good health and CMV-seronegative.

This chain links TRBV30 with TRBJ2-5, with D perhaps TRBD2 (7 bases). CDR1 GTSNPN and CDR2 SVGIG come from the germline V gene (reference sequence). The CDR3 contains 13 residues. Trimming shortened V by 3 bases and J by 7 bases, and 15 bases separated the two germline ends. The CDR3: CAWRLGGARTQYF. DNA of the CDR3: TGTGCCTGGAGGTTAGGGGGGGCTCGGACCCAGTACTTC.

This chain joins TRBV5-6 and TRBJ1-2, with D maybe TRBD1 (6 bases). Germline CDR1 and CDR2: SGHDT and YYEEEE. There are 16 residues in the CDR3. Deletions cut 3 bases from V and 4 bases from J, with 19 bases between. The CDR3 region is CASSSGAGDGGYGYTF. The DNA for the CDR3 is TGTGCCAGCAGCTCGGGGGCGGGGGACGGAGGCTATGGCTACACCTTC.

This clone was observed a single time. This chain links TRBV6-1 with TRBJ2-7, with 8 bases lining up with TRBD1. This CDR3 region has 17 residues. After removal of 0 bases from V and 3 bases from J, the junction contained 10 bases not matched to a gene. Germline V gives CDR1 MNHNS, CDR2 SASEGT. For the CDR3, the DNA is TGTGCCAGCAGTGAAGCCGGGGTGACAGGGGCCTTCTACGAGCAGTACTTC. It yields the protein CASSEAGVTGAFYEQYF.

The CDR3 region is CASSEFKNTEAFF. In DNA form, the CDR3 reads TGTGCCAGCAGTGAATTTAAGAACACTGAAGCTTTCTTT. The chain combines TRBV25-1 with TRBJ1-1; no clear D gene. Germline CDR1 reads MGHDK; CDR2 reads SYGVNS. The CDR3 contains 13 residues. V was shortened by 1 base and J by 1 base, with 4 bases between the two germline ends.

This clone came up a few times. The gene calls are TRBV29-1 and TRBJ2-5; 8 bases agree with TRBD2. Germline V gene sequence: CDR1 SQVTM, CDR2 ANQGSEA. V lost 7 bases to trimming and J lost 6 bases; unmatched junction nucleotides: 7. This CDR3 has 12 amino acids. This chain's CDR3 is CSAFGGGQTQYF. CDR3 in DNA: TGCAGCGCCTTCGGGGGGGGACAGACCCAGTACTTC.

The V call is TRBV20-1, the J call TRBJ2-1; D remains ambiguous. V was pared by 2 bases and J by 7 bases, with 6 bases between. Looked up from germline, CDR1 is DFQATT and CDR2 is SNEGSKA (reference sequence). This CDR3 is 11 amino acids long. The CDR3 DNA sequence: TGCAGTGCTAGATGGGCGAATGAGCAGTTCTTC. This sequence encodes CSARWANEQFF.

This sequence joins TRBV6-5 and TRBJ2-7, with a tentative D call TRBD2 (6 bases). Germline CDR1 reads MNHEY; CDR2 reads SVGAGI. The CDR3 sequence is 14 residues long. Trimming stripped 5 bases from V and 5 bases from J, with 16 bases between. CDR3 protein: CASSPRRGIHEQYF. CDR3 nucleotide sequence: TGTGCCAGCAGTCCCCGGAGGGGAATCCACGAGCAGTACTTC.

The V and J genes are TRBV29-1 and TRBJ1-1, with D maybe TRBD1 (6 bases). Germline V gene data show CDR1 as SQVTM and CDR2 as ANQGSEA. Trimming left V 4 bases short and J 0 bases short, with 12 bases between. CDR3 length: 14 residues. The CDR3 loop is CSVVMRGMNTEAFF. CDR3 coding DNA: TGCAGCGTTGTAATGAGGGGGATGAACACTGAAGCTTTCTTT.